Following are 18 T cell receptor beta chains from one sample sequenced in a study of regulatory T cells in long-lasting Graves disease. Time point here: newly diagnosed GD, antithyroid drugs for less than 3 months. The TCR library was prepared using RNA isolated from PBMCs. The authors built TCR beta libraries using iRepertoire HTBI primers and Arm-PCR of CDR3 regions. TCRdb redid the calling of the multiplex PCR reads with MiXCR, one entry per CDR3 protein. The table shows a few hundred thousand distinct CDR3 sequences, with 20% occurring only once. The material sequenced was peripheral blood mononuclear cells (PBMCs), taken at new diagnosis, from a patient treated with antithyroid drugs. These TCRs come from a female donor with Graves disease.

A note on this clonotype: This may be a read error: a much more frequent sequence differs by one nucleotide. The V gene is TRBV7-2, the J gene TRBJ1-2; the match to TRBD1 covers 8 bases. The germline V gene has CDR1 SGHTA and CDR2 FQGNSA. CDR3 length: 15 amino acids. CDR3 protein: CASGLDRVDGYGYTF. CDR3 DNA sequence: TGTGCCAGCGGCTTGGACAGGGTAGACGGCTATGGCTACACCTTC. The variable domain in full, completed from reference TRBV7-2 and TRBJ1-2, reads GAGVSQSPSNKVTEKGKDVELRCDPISGHTALYWYRQSLGQGLEFLIYFQGNSAPDKSGLPSDRFSAERTGGSVSTLTIQRTQQEDSAVYLCASGLDRVDGYGYTFGSGTRLTVV.

The chain has TRBV5-4 and TRBJ2-5; D may be TRBD1 (5 bases). This CDR3 spans 15 amino acids. V was pared by 3 bases and J by 1 base, with 13 bases between. Germline loops: CDR1 SGHNT, CDR2 YYREEE (reference sequence). CDR3 sequence: CASSSTTDSQETQYF. The CDR3 nucleotides read TGTGCCAGCAGCTCCACGACAGACTCCCAAGAGACCCAGTACTTC.

This clonotype was observed a handful of times. One end of the junction does not line up with germline, which may come from a read error. The chain is built from TRBV20-1 and TRBJ1-5; tentative D call: TRBD1 (5 bases). Germline V CDR1 and CDR2: DFQATT, SNEGSKA (reference sequence). This CDR3 contains 15 residues. In DNA, the CDR3 is TGCAGTGCTACGTCGATGGGGGTTAGCAATCGGCCCCAGCATTTT. Protein sequence: CSATSMGVSNRPQHF.

This clonotype was observed at least ten times. This chain connects TRBV28 to TRBJ2-7, with D possibly being TRBD2 (6 bases). V lost 5 bases and J lost 6, with 17 bases in between. Germline-derived CDR1 and CDR2 are MDHEN and SYDVKM. CDR3 length: 14 residues. The CDR3 sequence is CASSNPSAGSEQYF. In nucleotides, the CDR3 is TGTGCCAGCAGTAACCCTAGCGCGGGATCCGAGCAGTACTTC. Variable domain in full (rest from reference TRBV28 and TRBJ2-7): DVKVTQSSRYLVKRTGEKVFLECVQDMDHENMFWYRQDPGLGLRLIYFSYDVKMKEKGDIPEGYSVSREKKERFSLILESASTNQTSMYLCASSNPSAGSEQYFGPGTRLTVT.

The gene calls are TRBV4-3 and TRBJ2-2; D not certain. The CDR3 loop spans 17 amino acids. V lost 0 bases to trimming and J lost 2 bases, with 13 bases between them. CDR1 and CDR2 from the germline V gene are LGHNA and YSLEER. This CDR3 is CASSQEFRQVNTGELFF. The DNA of the CDR3 is TGCGCCAGCAGCCAAGAGTTTAGGCAGGTTAACACCGGGGAGCTGTTTTTT.

This clonotype was seen many times. This chain links TRBV20-1 with TRBJ2-1; either TRBD1 or TRBD2 may supply D (5 bases each). V lost 5 bases to trimming and J lost 6 bases, with 14 bases between them. Germline V gives CDR1 DFQATT, CDR2 SNEGSKA (reference sequence). The CDR3 consists of 13 residues. The CDR3 protein is CSASGTVANEQFF. The DNA for the CDR3 is TGCAGTGCTTCCGGGACCGTTGCCAATGAGCAGTTCTTC.

This clonotype was detected many times. V usage is TRBV5-6 and J usage is TRBJ2-5; D is unclear. V dropped 0 bases and J dropped 0 bases, with 12 bases sitting between them. Looked up from germline, CDR1 is SGHDT and CDR2 is YYEEEE. This CDR3 region has 16 residues. DNA of the CDR3: TGTGCCAGCAGCTTGGCTTCGGCAGTCTACCAAGAGACCCAGTACTTC. Its translation: CASSLASAVYQETQYF.

The sample holds a few counts of this clonotype. This chain connects TRBV2 to TRBJ2-2; weak D call: TRBD2 (6 bases). The CDR3 sequence is 17 residues long. The V gene's germline CDR1 is SNHLY and CDR2 FYNNEI. The ends were cut back, 5 bases at V and 1 base at J, with 17 bases in the middle. CDR3 sequence: CASSLSGAGKNTGELFF. Written as DNA, the CDR3 is TGTGCCAGCAGTCTATCGGGTGCGGGAAAGAACACCGGGGAGCTGTTTTTT.

The sample holds many counts of this clonotype. The chain has TRBV6-1 and TRBJ2-7; 8 bases are shared with TRBD2. With V trimmed by 8 bases and J by 2 bases, 8 bases remained unmatched. This CDR3 is 14 amino acids long. Germline-derived CDR1 and CDR2 are MNHNS and SASEGT. The CDR3 coding sequence is TGTGCCAGCGAGCCGGCCGGGGGGGCCTACGAGCAGTACTTC. It codes for CASEPAGGAYEQYF.

This clonotype appeared many times. V is TRBV20-1 and J is TRBJ1-2, with 10 positions matching TRBD1. The CDR3 consists of 16 residues. Germline trimming cut 5 bases from V and 5 bases from J; bases unmatched to any gene: 14. Looked up from germline, CDR1 is DFQATT and CDR2 is SNEGSKA (reference sequence). As DNA, the CDR3 is TGCAGTGCTCCCCCGACAGGGGGCAATCGGGGTTATGGCTACACCTTC. Its translation is CSAPPTGGNRGYGYTF.

In its sample, this clonotype was seen many times. V gene TRBV3-1 combines with J gene TRBJ2-5; 8 nucleotides line up with TRBD1. This CDR3 is 14 amino acids long. Per the germline V gene, CDR1 is LGHDT and CDR2 is YNNKEL (reference sequence). Trimming took 6 bases from V and 2 from J; bases not matched to a gene: 5. The CDR3, as DNA: TGTGCCAGCAGTCGGACAGGGCGGCAAGAGACCCAGTACTTC. Amino acid sequence: CASSRTGRQETQYF.

This clonotype has ten or more counts. The V call is TRBV2, the J call TRBJ2-6, with D possibly matching TRBD2 (6 bases). Germline CDR1 and CDR2: SNHLY and FYNNEI. The V and J ends lost 4 bases and 11 bases respectively, with 6 bases between them. This CDR3 is 11 amino acids long. CDR3 amino acids: CASSAGDVLTF. Written as DNA, the CDR3 is TGTGCCAGCAGTGCGGGGGACGTCCTGACTTTC.

This clonotype was counted a few times. J is TRBJ1-5 and V is TRBV10-2; weak D call: TRBD1 (6 bases). V was clipped by 0 bases and J by 6 bases, with 18 bases between them. The CDR3 covers 17 residues. CDR1 is WSHSY and CDR2 is SAAADI in the germline V gene. The CDR3 DNA sequence: TGCGCCAGCAGTGAGTCTGAAGGACAGAGGGGGGGTCAGCCCCAGCATTTT. It specifies CASSESEGQRGGQPQHF.

This clonotype has ten or more counts. The chain is built from TRBV2 and TRBJ2-7; 9 bases align to TRBD1. Germline lookup yields CDR1 SNHLY and CDR2 FYNNEI. This CDR3 comprises 15 residues. Germline trimming cut 5 bases from V and 3 bases from J; bases unmatched to any gene: 8. The CDR3: CASSPAGTGRYEQYF. The CDR3 bases are TGTGCCAGCAGTCCCGCCGGGACAGGGCGCTACGAGCAGTACTTC.

The chain combines TRBV10-3 with TRBJ1-6, with D hard to call. This CDR3 has 12 residues. CDR1 and CDR2 from the germline V gene are ENHRY and SYGVKD. Trimming took 2 bases from V and 12 from J, leaving 8 bases between them. CDR3 DNA sequence: TGTGCCATCAGTGAGGCTGAGGGACCCCTCCACTTT. This codes for CAISEAEGPLHF.

This clonotype was recorded many times. The rearrangement uses TRBV2 and TRBJ2-7; D remains unclear. Germline V lookup: CDR1 SNHLY, CDR2 FYNNEI. Deletions cut 8 bases from V and 4 bases from J, with 6 bases between. The CDR3 sequence is 10 residues long. The CDR3 region has the DNA TGTGCCAGCGGGGTTTACGAGCAGTACTTC. Its protein product is CASGVYEQYF. Full variable domain (outside the CDR3, taken from reference TRBV2 and TRBJ2-7): EPEVTQTPSHQVTQMGQEVILRCVPISNHLYFYWYRQILGQKVEFLVSFYNNEISEKSEIFDDQFSVERPDGSNFTLKIRSTKLEDSAMYFCASGVYEQYFGPGTRLTVT.

The rearrangement joins TRBV2 to TRBJ1-1; D is unresolved. Trimming removed 8 bases from V and 7 bases from J, with 8 bases in between. In germline, CDR1 is SNHLY, CDR2 FYNNEI. This CDR3 is 10 amino acids long. Here the CDR3 DNA reads TGTGCCAGCCTGTTGGGTGAAGCTTTCTTT. Translation gives CASLLGEAFF.

The CDR3 DNA reads as TGTGCCAGCAGCTCCCGGACAGGGGCCACTGAAGCTTTCTTT. It yields the protein CASSSRTGATEAFF. This chain links TRBV5-5 with TRBJ1-1, with 9 bases identical to TRBD1. CDR1 SGHKS and CDR2 YYEKEE come from the germline V gene (reference sequence). The CDR3 has 14 residues. The trim removed 3 bases at V and 4 bases at J, leaving 4 bases unmatched. Supplemented by reference TRBV5-5 and TRBJ1-1, the full variable domain reads DAGVTQSPTHLIKTRGQQVTLRCSPISGHKSVSWYQQVLGQGPQFIFQYYEKEERGRGNFPDRFSARQFPNYSSELNVNALLLGDSALYLCASSSRTGATEAFFGQGTRLTVV.